The 5 T cell receptor beta chains given below trace back to one sample, sequenced in a study of cytomegalovirus exposure and HLA in healthy donors. In the PCR, 60 Vbeta and 13 Jbeta primers were used. Profiled with immunoSEQ multiplex PCR; TCRdb holds only in-frame clones, not every one. This sample has some 200,000 clones, with about two thirds found just once. Sequencing was carried out using PBMCs. The receptors shown here come from a man in his forties in good health and CMV-seropositive.

The chain uses TRBV5-1 and TRBJ1-1; TRBD1 matches 7 bases. This CDR3 comprises 16 residues. The germline V gene encodes CDR1 SGHRS and CDR2 YFSETQ. J lost 5 bases, V lost 4 bases, and 14 bases had no gene match. In DNA form, the CDR3 reads TGCGCCAGCAGCCCGGAGGCAGGGGGATCGTGGACTGAAGCTTTCTTT. The encoded protein is CASSPEAGGSWTEAFF.

This chain joins TRBV6-4 and TRBJ1-2; TRBD1 matches 12 bases. The CDR3 loop spans 16 amino acids. CDR1 and CDR2 (germline): MRHNA, SNTAGT. V was pared by 7 bases and J by 6 bases, with 12 bases of the junction left unmatched. CDR3 loop: CASTLVWDRGLDGYTF. In DNA, the CDR3 is TGTGCCAGCACCCTCGTGTGGGACAGGGGGCTTGATGGCTACACCTTC.

This chain joins TRBV2 and TRBJ1-5; TRBD1 agrees at 9 bases. V gave up 6 bases and J gave up 9 bases; unmatched junction bases: 9. The V gene's germline CDR1 is SNHLY and CDR2 FYNNEI. The CDR3 contains 14 residues. CDR3 sequence (DNA): TGTGCCAGCAGGGACAGGGGCAGTCTGGGGCCCCAGCATTTT. Residues: CASRDRGSLGPQHF.

This rearrangement joins TRBV6-5 to TRBJ2-3; 7 bases are a match to TRBD2. V lost 4 bases and J lost 3; bases outside the gene matches: 4. In germline, CDR1 is MNHEY, CDR2 SVGAGI. The CDR3 is 14 amino acids. In nucleotides, the CDR3 is TGTGCCAGCAGTTGGGGGGAGGGTACAGATACGCAGTATTTT. Amino acids: CASSWGEGTDTQYF.

This clone was seen only once. The J gene is TRBJ2-5, the V gene TRBV6-5, with D possibly being TRBD1 (5 bases). The CDR3 runs to 14 residues. Germline V gene lookup returns CDR1 MNHEY and CDR2 SVGAGI. V gave up 6 bases and J gave up 5 bases, with 16 bases separating them. The CDR3 DNA sequence: TGTGCCAGCAGCCCCCCACAGGAAAGGGAGACCCAGTACTTC. Encoded protein: CASSPPQERETQYF.